A single sample gave rise to the 15 T cell receptor beta chains below, sequenced in a study of vaccination effects on CD4 cells after COVID-19. On day 10 of culture, CD4+ T cells were separated out. The data were produced by immunoSEQ multiplex PCR, yet TCRdb's version contains in-frame clones alone and is incomplete. The data hold about 38,000 clones, with 82% observed a single time. Their specific antigens are unknown. The sample in question was CD4+ T cells from PBMCs cultured without peptide, obtained before COVID-19 vaccination. The source is a human donor who received a COVID-19 vaccine.

The rearrangement joins TRBV18 to TRBJ1-1; D gene unclear. CDR1 and CDR2 from the germline V gene are KGHSH and LQKENI. The CDR3 extends over 14 amino acids. Trimming stripped 6 bases from V and 5 bases from J, with 16 bases between. The CDR3 DNA is TGTGCCAGCTCCCCAGTGATCGGGAATACTGAAGCTTTCTTT. Its protein is CASSPVIGNTEAFF.

The chain combines TRBV28 with TRBJ1-4, with D possibly TRBD1 on 6 matching bases. The CDR3 length is 12 residues. The germline V gene encodes CDR1 MDHEN and CDR2 SYDVKM. Trimming left V 4 bases short and J 8 bases short, with 8 bases between. In DNA, the CDR3 is TGTGCCAGCAGTTCAGGGGTAGAAAAACTGTTTTTT. Translating gives CASSSGVEKLFF.

This rearrangement joins TRBV11-3 to TRBJ2-5, with D tentatively TRBD2 (5 bases). The CDR3 is 13 residues long. Trimming pared 5 bases from V and 2 bases from J, leaving 9 bases between. CDR1 and CDR2 from the germline V gene are SGHNT and YENEEA. The chain's CDR3 is CASSPGGQETQYF. The CDR3 coding sequence is TGTGCCAGCAGCCCGGGCGGGCAAGAGACCCAGTACTTC.

The chain links TRBV19 to TRBJ1-1; D unclear. V was pared by 4 bases and J by 1 base, with 4 bases between. In germline, CDR1 is LNHDA, CDR2 SQIVND (reference sequence). The CDR3 sequence is 12 residues long. CDR3 sequence (DNA): TGTGCCAGTAGTAGATGGAACACTGAAGCTTTCTTT. This codes for CASSRWNTEAFF.

The genes are TRBV6-5 and TRBJ2-4; unclear D gene. The V end was cut by 0 bases, the J end by 1 base, with 4 bases between. Germline CDR1 and CDR2: MNHEY and SVGAGI. There are 14 residues in the CDR3. The CDR3 coding sequence is TGTGCCAGCAGTTACTCGGCGGCCAAAAACATTCAGTACTTC. It yields the protein CASSYSAAKNIQYF.

A few counts support this clone. V usage is TRBV3-1 (or the pseudogene TRBV3-2) and J usage is TRBJ1-2, with no clear D. The CDR3 extends over 13 amino acids. Trimming removed 2 bases from V and 4 bases from J, with 8 bases in between. From germline, CDR1 is LGHDT and CDR2 YNNKEL (reference sequence). The CDR3 DNA reads as TGTGCCAGCAGCCAAAGGGATGGCTATGGCTACACCTTC. This translates into CASSQRDGYGYTF.

V and J are TRBV12-3 or TRBV12-4 and TRBJ1-1; no clear D. The germline V and J ends were trimmed by 1 base and 6 bases, with 9 bases remaining between them. The CDR3 totals 13 residues. CDR3 DNA: TGTGCCAGCAGTTTAGGGTTCTCAGCTGAAGCTTTCTTT. Its protein is CASSLGFSAEAFF.

V is TRBV6-5 and J is TRBJ2-5; TRBD1 matches at 7 bases. CDR3 length equals 15 residues. V was clipped by 4 bases and J by 5 bases; unmatched bases: 10. Germline loops: CDR1 MNHEY, CDR2 SVGAGI. The CDR3 nucleotides are TGTGCCAGCAGTTCGGAGACAGGGCGGAGGGAGACCCAGTACTTC. Amino acid sequence: CASSSETGRRETQYF.

The rearrangement links TRBV5-1 to TRBJ1-2; the match to TRBD1 covers 7 bases. Unmatched junction bases numbered 5, after V lost 4 bases and J lost 8 bases. The CDR3 has 12 amino acids. Germline assignment: CDR1 SGHRS and CDR2 YFSETQ. CDR3 amino acids: CASSPRQGGYTF. The CDR3 DNA follows: TGCGCCAGCAGCCCAAGACAGGGAGGCTACACCTTC.

This chain links TRBV30 with TRBJ2-2; tentatively, D is TRBD1 (5 bases). Looked up from germline, CDR1 is GTSNPN and CDR2 is SVGIG (reference sequence). The CDR3 sequence is 16 residues long. Deletions cut 3 bases from V and 1 base from J, with 15 bases between. CDR3 DNA sequence: TGTGCCTGGAGGTCGGGCAGGGCACTGAACACCGGGGAGCTGTTTTTT. Translated, it gives CAWRSGRALNTGELFF.

This clone was found once. The V gene is TRBV18, the J gene TRBJ2-5, with D possibly matching TRBD2 (6 bases). V was shortened by 3 bases and J by 0 bases, with 8 bases between the two germline ends. The CDR3 runs to 14 residues. CDR1 and CDR2 (germline): KGHSH, LQKENI. The CDR3 here is CASSPRGYQETQYF. CDR3 in DNA: TGTGCCAGCTCACCTCGGGGGTACCAAGAGACCCAGTACTTC. Filled out from reference TRBV18 and TRBJ2-5, the complete variable domain reads NAGVMQNPRHLVRRRGQEARLRCSPMKGHSHVYWYRQLPEEGLKFMVYLQKENIIDESGMPKERFSAEFPKEGPSILRIQQVVRGDSAAYFCASSPRGYQETQYFGPGTRLLVL.

CDR3 amino acids: CASSLRLAGGQYNEQFF. In DNA form, the CDR3 reads TGCGCCAGCAGCCTCCGACTAGCGGGGGGGCAATACAATGAGCAGTTCTTC. This chain connects TRBV4-1 to TRBJ2-1; 14 bases fit TRBD2. Losses at the gene ends were 4 bases for V and 4 bases for J; bases not matched to a gene: 6. Germline CDR1 MGHRA, CDR2 YSYEKL. This CDR3 has 17 amino acids.

The chain employs TRBV4-1 and TRBJ2-3; 11 bases line up with TRBD2. This CDR3 spans 15 amino acids. Germline V lookup: CDR1 MGHRA, CDR2 YSYEKL. Unmatched junction bases numbered 0, after V lost 0 bases and J lost 4 bases. CDR3 residues: CASSQETSGADTQYF. The CDR3, as DNA: TGCGCCAGCAGCCAAGAGACTAGCGGGGCAGATACGCAGTATTTT.

The table lists this clone with a few counts. V gene TRBV3-1 (or the pseudogene TRBV3-2) combines with J gene TRBJ2-3; D remains ambiguous. The V and J ends lost 3 bases and 5 bases respectively, with 15 bases between them. The germline V gene encodes CDR1 LGHDT and CDR2 YNNKEL (reference sequence). This CDR3 has 15 residues. CDR3 sequence: CASSHPQVGKDTQYF. CDR3 DNA sequence: TGTGCCAGCAGCCATCCCCAGGTAGGAAAAGATACGCAGTATTTT.

V is TRBV28 and J is TRBJ2-1; 9 bases fit TRBD2. Germline V CDR1 and CDR2: MDHEN, SYDVKM. This CDR3 is built from 17 residues. Trimming at V came to 2 bases and at J to 8 bases, leaving 13 bases not matched to a gene. CDR3 DNA: TGTGCCAGCAGTTTAAGTTCATCTAGCGGGATGGTGGATGAGCAGTTCTTC. Its protein product is CASSLSSSSGMVDEQFF.